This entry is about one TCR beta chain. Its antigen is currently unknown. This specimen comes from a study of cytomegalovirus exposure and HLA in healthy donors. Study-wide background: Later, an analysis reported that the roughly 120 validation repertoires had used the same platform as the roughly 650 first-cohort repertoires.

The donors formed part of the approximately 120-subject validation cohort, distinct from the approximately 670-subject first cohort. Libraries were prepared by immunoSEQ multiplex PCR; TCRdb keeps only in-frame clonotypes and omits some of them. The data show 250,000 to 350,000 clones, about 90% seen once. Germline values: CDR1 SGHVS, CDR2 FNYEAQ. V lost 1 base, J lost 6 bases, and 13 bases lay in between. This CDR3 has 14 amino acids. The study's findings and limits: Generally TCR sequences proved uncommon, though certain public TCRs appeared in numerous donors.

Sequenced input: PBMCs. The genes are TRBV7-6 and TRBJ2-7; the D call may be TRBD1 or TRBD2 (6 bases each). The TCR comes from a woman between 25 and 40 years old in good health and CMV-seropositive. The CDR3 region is CASSLGGGLGEQYF. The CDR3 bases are TGTGCCAGCAGCTTAGGTGGGGGGCTCGGCGAGCAGTACTTC.